This record concerns one TCR beta chain sequence. V lost 3 bases and J lost 2, with 15 bases in between. The germline CDR1 and CDR2 sequences are SGHKS and YYEKEE (reference sequence). This CDR3 spans 16 amino acids. The source of the sample is a study of T-cell reconstitution after alpha-beta-depleted transplantation in children. TCRbeta library construction was performed incorporating unique molecular identifiers. TCRdb itself ran the PCR reads through MiXCR, one entry per CDR3 protein. Of about 77,000 distinct CDR3 sequences listed, about a sixth are singletons. The chain carries TRBV5-5 and TRBJ2-1; the D gene could be TRBD1 or TRBD2 (5 bases each). Sequences were derived from PBMCs, mostly from graft donor cells, sampled 360 days after TCRalphabeta/CD19-depleted stem cell transplant. The sequence was collected from a male patient aged 2-15 years who had a stem cell transplant for acute lymphoblastic leukemia, so the T cells may come from the graft donor. The chain's CDR3 is CASSWGVQGTYNEQFF. The CDR3 DNA is TGTGCCAGCAGCTGGGGAGTCCAGGGAACCTACAATGAGCAGTTCTTC.